This passage covers 20 T cell receptor beta chains from one sample sequenced in a study of blood T cells in healthy people across ages. For the second PCR, which ran for roughly 7 to 11 cycles, a sample-barcoded 5' primer and a J-beta primer mix were used. TCRdb used MiXCR to reprocess the 5' RACE reads, holding one entry per CDR3 protein. The sample records 800,000 to 950,000 distinct CDR3 sequences, roughly 28% being singletons. The data also belong to a second study, concerning T cells of mothers and their children.

Sequenced material: blood. The receptors derive from a woman between 40 and 50 years old in good health.

This clonotype came up many times. The CDR3 bases are TGCGCCAGCAGTGATCCTAGCGGGGGACAAGAGACCCAGTACTTC. This translates into CASSDPSGGQETQYF. The V and J genes are TRBV5-1 and TRBJ2-5, with 10 positions matching TRBD2. V lost 5 bases and J lost 2; bases outside the gene matches: 6. CDR1 SGHRS and CDR2 YFSETQ come from the germline V gene. There are 15 residues in the CDR3.

J is TRBJ2-3 and V is TRBV11-1, with 12 nucleotides matching TRBD2. V shed 4 bases, J shed 2 bases, and the junction held 7 bases outside the gene matches. CDR1 is SGHAT and CDR2 is FQDESV in the germline V gene (reference sequence). This CDR3 contains 17 residues. The CDR3 region has the DNA TGTGCCAGCAGCTCGCATCTAGCGGGGGGGTTCACAGATACGCAGTATTTT. Translating it yields CASSSHLAGGFTDTQYF. The whole variable domain, remainder taken from reference TRBV11-1 and TRBJ2-3, is EAEVAQSPRYKITEKSQAVAFWCDPISGHATLYWYRQILGQGPELLVQFQDESVVDDSQLPKDRFSAERLKGVDSTLKIQPAELGDSAMYLCASSSHLAGGFTDTQYFGPGTRLTVL.

This clonotype was seen a few times. The chain recombines TRBV20-1 with TRBJ2-3; TRBD2 agrees at 8 bases. J gave up 1 base and V 5 bases, and 8 bases lay outside the gene matches. This CDR3 is built from 15 residues. CDR1 is DFQATT and CDR2 is SNEGSKA in the germline V gene (reference sequence). The CDR3 protein is CSAPESGGRTDTQYF. Written as DNA, the CDR3 is TGCAGTGCTCCCGAGTCGGGGGGGCGCACAGATACGCAGTATTTT.

There are a few counts of this clonotype. This chain uses TRBV2 with TRBJ2-2; D gene ambiguous. V was clipped by 3 bases and J by 0 bases, with 11 bases between them. The CDR3 runs to 16 residues. Germline CDR1 SNHLY, CDR2 FYNNEI. CDR3 DNA: TGTGCCAGCAGTGATCCGCGCGGCTCGAACACCGGGGAGCTGTTTTTT. This sequence encodes CASSDPRGSNTGELFF.

This chain connects TRBV7-2 to TRBJ2-5; TRBD1 aligns across 8 bases. CDR1 and CDR2 (germline): SGHTA, FQGNSA. V was pared by 4 bases and J by 4 bases, with 17 bases of the junction left unmatched. The CDR3 has 18 amino acids. The CDR3 DNA sequence: TGTGCCAGCAGCTCAACAATTAGGGGACAGGCCCGGGGAGAGACCCAGTACTTC. It encodes CASSSTIRGQARGETQYF.

This clonotype was detected many times. The chain links TRBV7-2 to TRBJ2-5, with 7 bases aligning to TRBD2. V lost 5 bases and J lost 5; bases outside the gene matches: 8. Germline V lookup: CDR1 SGHTA, CDR2 FQGNSA. The CDR3 has 14 amino acids. CDR3 DNA sequence: TGTGCCAGCAGCGTCTCCGTCGGGGGGGAGACCCAGTACTTC. Translating it yields CASSVSVGGETQYF.

CDR3 in amino acids: CSAGGAVYNEQFF. In nucleotides, the CDR3 is TGCAGCGCCGGGGGGGCCGTGTACAATGAGCAGTTCTTC. This chain links TRBV29-1 with TRBJ2-1, with 8 bases identical to TRBD2. The CDR3 consists of 13 residues. In germline, CDR1 is SQVTM, CDR2 ANQGSEA. The V segment lost 7 bases and the J segment 4 bases; nucleotides outside the gene matches: 6.

This clonotype was counted a single time. The chain links TRBV19 to TRBJ1-5, with 11 bases identical to TRBD1. CDR1 is LNHDA and CDR2 is SQIVND in the germline V gene (reference sequence). Unmatched junction bases numbered 5, after V lost 4 bases and J lost 6 bases. This CDR3 is built from 15 residues. As DNA, the CDR3 is TGTGCCAGTAGTACCCGGACAGGGGGCACTCAGCCCCAGCATTTT. This encodes CASSTRTGGTQPQHF. Using reference TRBV19 and TRBJ1-5 for the parts outside the CDR3, the full variable domain is DGGITQSPKYLFRKEGQNVTLSCEQNLNHDAMYWYRQDPGQGLRLIYYSQIVNDFQKGDIAEGYSVSREKKESFPLTVTSAQKNPTAFYLCASSTRTGGTQPQHFGDGTRLSIL.

This clonotype was counted only a few times. This chain joins TRBV30 and TRBJ2-7; D might be TRBD2 (6 bases). Germline CDR1 reads GTSNPN; CDR2 reads SVGIG (reference sequence). The germline V and J ends were trimmed by 0 bases and 0 bases, with 9 bases remaining between them. The CDR3 is 14 amino acids. This chain's CDR3 is CAWSVRGFSYEQYF. The DNA of the CDR3 is TGTGCCTGGAGTGTCCGGGGGTTCTCCTACGAGCAGTACTTC.

The gene calls are TRBV12-3 or TRBV12-4 and TRBJ1-2; D uncertain. V was pared by 3 bases and J by 8 bases, with 16 bases between. The CDR3 totals 14 residues. DNA for the CDR3: TGTGCCAGCAGTTTCAAAGGTATAGCGCGAGGCTACACCTTC. Encoded protein: CASSFKGIARGYTF.

The rearrangement links TRBV5-1 to TRBJ1-2; 8 bases fit TRBD1. With 1 base clipped from V and 7 bases from J, the junction kept 9 bases outside the gene matches. Germline-derived CDR1 and CDR2 are SGHRS and YFSETQ. The CDR3 contains 15 residues. The CDR3: CASSLSGGEDPGYTF. The CDR3 coding sequence is TGCGCCAGCAGCTTGTCAGGGGGCGAGGATCCTGGCTACACCTTC.

The chain couples TRBV20-1 to TRBJ2-2; TRBD2 matches 8 bases. The CDR3 is made up of 15 amino acids. Germline-derived CDR1 and CDR2 are DFQATT and SNEGSKA (reference sequence). J gave up 7 bases and V 6 bases, and 13 bases lay outside the gene matches. The CDR3 DNA follows: TGCAGTGCCGATTCCGGGGGGGGCCTGTGCGGGGAGCTGTTTTTT. It codes for CSADSGGGLCGELFF.

As concerns this clonotype: It may be a read error: a sequence one base away is much more abundant. This chain joins TRBV7-2 and TRBJ2-5; 9 bases match TRBD2. The germline V gene has CDR1 SGHTA and CDR2 FQGNSA. V gave up 1 base and J gave up 11 bases; unmatched junction bases: 11. There are 15 residues in the CDR3. For the CDR3, the DNA is TGTGCCAGCAGCTTAGGGGCGGGGGGGCGCGATGAGCAGTACTTC. As protein: CASSLGAGGRDEQYF.

The sample holds a few counts of this clonotype. The chain has TRBV7-8 and TRBJ2-5; tentative D call: TRBD2 (6 bases). Per the germline V gene, CDR1 is SGHVS and CDR2 is FQNEAQ. V was shortened by 4 bases and J by 4 bases, with 10 bases between the two germline ends. The CDR3 has 13 residues. CDR3 sequence: CASSSRGSETQYF. The CDR3 DNA is TGTGCCAGCAGCTCTCGGGGGTCAGAGACCCAGTACTTC.

This clonotype occurred a few times. This chain uses TRBV10-3 with TRBJ2-7, with D possibly TRBD2 on 5 matching bases. Germline values: CDR1 ENHRY, CDR2 SYGVKD. The CDR3 length is 16 residues. V lost 0 bases to trimming and J lost 4 bases, with 16 bases between them. The chain's CDR3 is CAISESSRAGGYEQYF. The CDR3 DNA sequence: TGTGCCATCAGTGAGTCATCAAGGGCCGGAGGTTACGAGCAGTACTTC.

This chain joins TRBV7-2 and TRBJ1-1; 12 bases are shared with TRBD1. Germline CDR1 is SGHTA and CDR2 is FQGNSA. Losses at the gene ends were 6 bases for V and 4 bases for J; bases not matched to a gene: 6. The CDR3 spans 15 residues. CDR3 bases: TGTGCCAGCAGTCGGGACAGGGGGCGCAGCACTGAAGCTTTCTTT. Its protein is CASSRDRGRSTEAFF.

This chain connects TRBV5-1 to TRBJ2-5; D unclear. There are 12 residues in the CDR3. V was clipped by 3 bases and J by 7 bases, with 10 bases between them. From germline, CDR1 is SGHRS and CDR2 YFSETQ. DNA for the CDR3: TGCGCCAGCAGCTCGAACAAAGGGACCCAGTACTTC. Amino acid sequence: CASSSNKGTQYF.

Notes on this clonotype: A much bigger clone sits one base away, suggesting this may be a read error. V gene TRBV7-9 combines with J gene TRBJ2-7; maybe TRBD1 (6 bases). V lost 4 bases and J lost 5, with 15 bases in between. Germline V gene lookup returns CDR1 SEHNR and CDR2 FQNEAQ (reference sequence). The CDR3 runs to 14 residues. The DNA for the CDR3 is TGTGCCAGCAGCTCTGAAACAGGGTCGGACGAGCAGTACTTC. As protein: CASSSETGSDEQYF. The full variable domain, its missing parts supplied by reference TRBV7-9 and TRBJ2-7, is DTGVSQNPRHKITKRGQNVTFRCDPISEHNRLYWYRQTLGQGPEFLTYFQNEAQLEKSRLLSDRFSAERPKGSFSTLEIQRTEQGDSAMYLCASSSETGSDEQYFGPGTRLTVT.

The chain carries TRBV20-1 and TRBJ1-5; no definite D call. V gave up 2 bases and J gave up 3 bases, with 8 bases separating them. Germline CDR1 DFQATT, CDR2 SNEGSKA (reference sequence). The CDR3 has 13 amino acids. Here the CDR3 DNA reads TGCAGTGCTAGAAAGGGCACCAATCAGCCCCAGCATTTT. It encodes CSARKGTNQPQHF.

This clonotype was counted at least ten times. This chain uses TRBV7-9 with TRBJ2-7; 10 bases are shared with TRBD1. The CDR3 extends over 15 amino acids. Germline-derived CDR1 and CDR2 are SEHNR and FQNEAQ (reference sequence). The V gene end was trimmed by 5 bases and the J gene end by 3 bases; junction bases not matched to a gene: 7. CDR3 sequence reads: CASSQLDRGLYEQYF. The CDR3, as DNA: TGTGCCAGCAGCCAACTCGACAGGGGGCTCTACGAGCAGTACTTC. Full variable domain (outside the CDR3, taken from reference TRBV7-9 and TRBJ2-7): DTGVSQNPRHKITKRGQNVTFRCDPISEHNRLYWYRQTLGQGPEFLTYFQNEAQLEKSRLLSDRFSAERPKGSFSTLEIQRTEQGDSAMYLCASSQLDRGLYEQYFGPGTRLTVT.